This T cell receptor (beta chain) is drawn from a study of metastatic and nonmetastatic thyroid tumors. About the research overall: The study looked at repertoires side by side in blood and in tumor or nodule tissue from malignant and benign thyroid patients.

Per the study methods: The authors used CDR3 differences across clinicopathological groups to build a distant-metastasis classifier for papillary thyroid cancer. TCRdb re-analyzed the PCR reads through MiXCR. The V and J calls reflect TCRdb's pipeline rather than the authors' work. The table has about 20,000 clones, about a third seen once. Concerning this clone: Its antigen is undetermined.

CDR3 length equals 15 residues. Trimming cost V 1 base and J 7 bases; bases outside gene matches: 6. CDR1 and CDR2 from the germline V gene are MNHEY and SVGAGI. Study-level results: According to reports, the diversity of TCR beta was significantly higher in malignant thyroid tumors than in benign nodules, and this held in both blood and tumor samples.

Nobody among the patients had been given any treatment before thyroid surgery. The TCR originated in a female donor with papillary thyroid cancer or a benign thyroid nodule (not recorded which). Some clones in this sample may be carry-over from other donors' samples. Sequences were obtained from tumor tissue. The gene calls are TRBV6-5 and TRBJ2-1; 8 positions agree with TRBD2. Here the CDR3 reads CASSYYPGRGNEQFF. In DNA form, the CDR3 reads TGTGCCAGCAGTTACTATCCCGGGAGGGGAAATGAGCAGTTCTTC.